The sequence of this TCR beta chain was determined in a study of T cell changes during pregnancy in multiple sclerosis. The CDR3 covers 15 residues. Germline lookup yields CDR1 MDHEN and CDR2 SYDVKM. Losses at the gene ends were 6 bases for V and 6 bases for J; bases not matched to a gene: 14. Profiling relied on immunoSEQ multiplex PCR, and the TCRdb table lists in-frame clones only, not all of them. The repertoire holds approximately 41,000 clones, with 94% as singletons. The TCR comes from a female donor with multiple sclerosis, enrolled in a pregnancy study. V usage is TRBV28 and J usage is TRBJ2-7, with TRBD2 matching over 7 bases. The input for sequencing was CD4+ T cells from peripheral blood mononuclear cells, taken in the second trimester of pregnancy. For the CDR3, the DNA is TGTGCCAGCAGCGTGCCTGTGCGGGGGTGGGGCGAGCAGTACTTC. Translating gives CASSVPVRGWGEQYF. The entire variable domain, with the rest obtained from reference TRBV28 and TRBJ2-7, is as follows: DVKVTQSSRYLVKRTGEKVFLECVQDMDHENMFWYRQDPGLGLRLIYFSYDVKMKEKGDIPEGYSVSREKKERFSLILESASTNQTSMYLCASSVPVRGWGEQYFGPGTRLTVT.